One sample yielded the 5 T cell receptor beta chains listed below, sequenced in a study of T cell changes during pregnancy in multiple sclerosis. Measured with immunoSEQ multiplex PCR; TCRdb has only the in-frame clones, and not every one. This table holds around 33,000 clones, about 90% found once. The source was CD8+ T cells from peripheral blood mononuclear cells, collected in the third trimester of pregnancy. These receptors all stem from a female donor with multiple sclerosis, enrolled in a pregnancy study.

The V and J genes are TRBV9 and TRBJ2-5; possible D gene TRBD2, 7 bases. The germline V and J ends were trimmed by 4 bases and 3 bases, with 13 bases remaining between them. CDR3 length: 14 amino acids. Germline CDR1 SGDLS, CDR2 YYNGEE. The CDR3 DNA sequence: TGTGCCAGCAGCCTAGAGGGGGGGGAAGAGACCCAGTACTTC. Protein product: CASSLEGGEETQYF.

V is TRBV7-2 and J is TRBJ2-1, with TRBD1 matching 10 bases. From germline, CDR1 is SGHTA and CDR2 FQGNSA. V shed 3 bases and J 5 bases; nucleotides not matched to a gene: 4. The length of the CDR3 is 15 residues. The CDR3 here is CASSFQDRGNNEQFF. Here the CDR3 DNA reads TGTGCCAGCAGCTTCCAGGACAGGGGGAACAATGAGCAGTTCTTC.

This chain's CDR3 is CASSDREVHEQYF. The CDR3 bases are TGTGCCAGCAGTGACAGGGAGGTCCACGAGCAGTACTTC. This sequence joins TRBV6-1 and TRBJ2-7; possibly TRBD2 for D (6 bases). The V and J ends lost 3 bases and 5 bases respectively, with 11 bases between them. This CDR3 region has 13 residues. Germline V lookup: CDR1 MNHNS, CDR2 SASEGT.

The chain is built from TRBV10-3 and TRBJ2-7, with D perhaps TRBD1 (6 bases). Germline-derived CDR1 and CDR2 are ENHRY and SYGVKD. V shed 3 bases and J shed 2 bases, with 11 bases lying between them. The CDR3 is 14 amino acids. CDR3 in DNA: TGTGCCATCAGTGATACAGGGCCTACCTACGAGCAGTACTTC. The encoded protein is CAISDTGPTYEQYF.

This chain joins TRBV19 and TRBJ1-5, with TRBD1 identical over 8 bases. The germline CDR1 and CDR2 sequences are LNHDA and SQIVND (reference sequence). The CDR3 runs to 13 residues. V shed 7 bases, J shed 4 bases, and the junction held 3 bases outside the gene matches. The CDR3: CASKDRVNQPQHF. In DNA, the CDR3 is TGTGCCAGTAAGGACAGGGTAAATCAGCCCCAGCATTTT.